This T cell receptor (beta chain) was observed in a study of blood T cell repertoires in COVID-19. The data were produced by immunoSEQ multiplex PCR, yet TCRdb's version contains in-frame clones alone and is incomplete. The sample has 25,000 to 35,000 clones, about 78% seen once. The specimen sequenced was peripheral blood. The receptor comes from a man aged 80 or over with acute or convalescent COVID-19.

CDR3 DNA sequence: TGTGCCAGCAGCGTAGAGGGGCCCTGGCGGGGGGAAGGCGGGGAGCTGTTTTTT. As protein: CASSVEGPWRGEGGELFF. The chain couples TRBV9 to TRBJ2-2, with 8 positions matching TRBD2. This CDR3 has 18 amino acids. Unmatched junction bases numbered 14, after V lost 0 bases and J lost 7 bases. The V gene's germline CDR1 is SGDLS and CDR2 YYNGEE. Combining the CDR3 with reference TRBV9 and TRBJ2-2 gives the whole variable domain DSGVTQTPKHLITATGQRVTLRCSPRSGDLSVYWYQQSLDQGLQFLIQYYNGEERAKGNILERFSAQQFPDLHSELNLSSLELGDSALYFCASSVEGPWRGEGGELFFGEGSRLTVL.